This T cell receptor beta chain was identified during a study of identical twins. Study-level findings and limits: Surplus twin overlap in beta out-of-frame sequences was less pronounced.

J gave up 5 bases and V 0 bases, and 5 bases lay outside the gene matches. The CDR3 length is 16 residues. Germline CDR1 is SGHTS and CDR2 is YDEGEE. This clonotype has more than one count but fewer than ten. Its antigen remains unknown. One entry per CDR3 protein results from TCRdb running MiXCR on the 5' RACE reads. The repertoire holds approximately 1.8 million distinct CDR3 sequences, with about 32% as singletons. The gene calls are TRBV5-8 and TRBJ2-1; 10 nucleotides align to TRBD2. Source material: cord blood. The TCR comes from a newborn girl in good health. The CDR3 sequence is CASSLALLAGDNEQFF. CDR3 DNA: TGTGCCAGCAGCTTGGCCCTCCTAGCGGGGGACAATGAGCAGTTCTTC.